This TCR beta chain was documented in a study of control samples from healthy donors and cancer patients. CDR3 length: 14 residues. CDR1 is SQVTM, CDR2 ANQGSEA, per germline. V lost 5 bases and J lost 0, with 13 bases in between. Clones were sequenced by immunoSEQ multiplex PCR, and TCRdb holds only the in-frame ones, with some missing. The data contain 150,000 to 200,000 clones, around 94% of them singletons. The clonotype originates from a woman younger than 30 in good health. The V gene is TRBV29-1, the J gene TRBJ1-1; weak D call: TRBD1 (5 bases). Sample: blood. For the CDR3, the DNA is TGCAGCGTTCAGAGTAGACAGTTGAACACTGAAGCTTTCTTT. Translating it yields CSVQSRQLNTEAFF.